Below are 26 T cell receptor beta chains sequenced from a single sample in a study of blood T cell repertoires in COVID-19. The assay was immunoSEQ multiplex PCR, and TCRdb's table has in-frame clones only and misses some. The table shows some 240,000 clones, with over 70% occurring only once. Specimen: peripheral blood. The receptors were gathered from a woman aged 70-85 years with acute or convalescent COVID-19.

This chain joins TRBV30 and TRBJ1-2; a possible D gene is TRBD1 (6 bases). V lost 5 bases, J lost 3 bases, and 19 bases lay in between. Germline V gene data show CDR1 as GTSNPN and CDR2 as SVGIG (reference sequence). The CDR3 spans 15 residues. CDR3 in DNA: TGTGCCTGGGCCCCGGGACAAATTACGGACTATGGCTACACCTTC. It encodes CAWAPGQITDYGYTF.

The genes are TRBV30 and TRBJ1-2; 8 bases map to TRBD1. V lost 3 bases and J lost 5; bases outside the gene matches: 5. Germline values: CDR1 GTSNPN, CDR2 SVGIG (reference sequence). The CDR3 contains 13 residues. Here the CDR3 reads CAWRGQAAYGYTF. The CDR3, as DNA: TGTGCCTGGAGGGGACAGGCCGCTTATGGCTACACCTTC.

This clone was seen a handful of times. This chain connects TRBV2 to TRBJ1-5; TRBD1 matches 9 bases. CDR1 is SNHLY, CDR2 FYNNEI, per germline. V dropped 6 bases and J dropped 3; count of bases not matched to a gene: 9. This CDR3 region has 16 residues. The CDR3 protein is CASRGQGSRVNQPQHF. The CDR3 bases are TGTGCCAGCAGGGGACAGGGCTCGAGGGTCAATCAGCCCCAGCATTTT.

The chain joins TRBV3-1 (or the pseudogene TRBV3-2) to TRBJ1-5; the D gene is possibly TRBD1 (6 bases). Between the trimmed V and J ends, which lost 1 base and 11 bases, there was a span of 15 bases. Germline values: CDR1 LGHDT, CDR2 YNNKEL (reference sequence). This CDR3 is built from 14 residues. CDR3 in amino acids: CASSQGTAVQTQHF. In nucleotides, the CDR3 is TGTGCCAGCAGCCAAGGGACAGCGGTTCAAACCCAGCATTTT.

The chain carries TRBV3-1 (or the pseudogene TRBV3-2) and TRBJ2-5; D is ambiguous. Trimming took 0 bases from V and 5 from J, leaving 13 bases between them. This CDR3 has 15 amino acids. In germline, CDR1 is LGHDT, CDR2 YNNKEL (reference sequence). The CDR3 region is CASSQESQRSETQYF. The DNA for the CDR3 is TGTGCCAGCAGCCAAGAATCGCAGAGGTCGGAGACCCAGTACTTC.

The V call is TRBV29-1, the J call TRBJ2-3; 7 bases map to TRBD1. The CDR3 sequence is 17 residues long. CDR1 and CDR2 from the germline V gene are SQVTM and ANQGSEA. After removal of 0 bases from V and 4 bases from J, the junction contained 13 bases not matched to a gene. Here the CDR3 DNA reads TGCAGCGTTGAAGATCCCCGAGGGGGCCACCGGGCAGATACGCAGTATTTT. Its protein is CSVEDPRGGHRADTQYF.

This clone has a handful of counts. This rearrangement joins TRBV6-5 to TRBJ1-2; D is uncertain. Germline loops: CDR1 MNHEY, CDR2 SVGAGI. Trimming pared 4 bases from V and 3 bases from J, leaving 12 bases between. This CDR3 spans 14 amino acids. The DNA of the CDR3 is TGTGCCAGCAGTTCCGAAGCCCGGGACTATGGCTACACCTTC. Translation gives CASSSEARDYGYTF.

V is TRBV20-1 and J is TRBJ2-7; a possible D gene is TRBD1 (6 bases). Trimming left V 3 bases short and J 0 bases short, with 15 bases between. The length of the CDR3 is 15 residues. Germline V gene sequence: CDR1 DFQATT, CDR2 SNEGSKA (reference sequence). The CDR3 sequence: CSASSHRATSYEQYF. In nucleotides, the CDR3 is TGCAGTGCTAGTAGTCACAGGGCGACCTCCTACGAGCAGTACTTC.

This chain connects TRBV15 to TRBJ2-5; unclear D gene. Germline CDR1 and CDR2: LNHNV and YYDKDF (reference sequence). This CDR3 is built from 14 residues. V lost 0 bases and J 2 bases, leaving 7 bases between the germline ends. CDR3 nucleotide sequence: TGTGCCACCAGCAGAGATCCGGAGCAAGAGACCCAGTACTTC. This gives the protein CATSRDPEQETQYF. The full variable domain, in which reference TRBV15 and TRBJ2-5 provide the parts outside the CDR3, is DAMVIQNPRYQVTQFGKPVTLSCSQTLNHNVMYWYQQKSSQAPKLLFHYYDKDFNNEADTPDNFQSRRPNTSFCFLDIRSPGLGDTAMYLCATSRDPEQETQYFGPGTRLLVL.

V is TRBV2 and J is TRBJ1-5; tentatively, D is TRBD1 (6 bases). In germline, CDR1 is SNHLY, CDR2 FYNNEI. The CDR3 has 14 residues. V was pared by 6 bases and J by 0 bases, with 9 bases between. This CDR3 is CASRMDSSNQPQHF. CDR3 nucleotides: TGTGCCAGCAGGATGGACAGTAGCAATCAGCCCCAGCATTTT.

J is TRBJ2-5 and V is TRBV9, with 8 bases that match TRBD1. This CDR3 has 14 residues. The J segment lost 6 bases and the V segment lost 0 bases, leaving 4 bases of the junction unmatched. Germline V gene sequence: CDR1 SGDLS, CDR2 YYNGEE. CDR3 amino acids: CASSVGTGRQTQYF. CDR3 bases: TGTGCCAGCAGCGTAGGGACAGGGCGGCAGACCCAGTACTTC. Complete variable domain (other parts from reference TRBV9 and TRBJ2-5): DSGVTQTPKHLITATGQRVTLRCSPRSGDLSVYWYQQSLDQGLQFLIQYYNGEERAKGNILERFSAQQFPDLHSELNLSSLELGDSALYFCASSVGTGRQTQYFGPGTRLLVL.

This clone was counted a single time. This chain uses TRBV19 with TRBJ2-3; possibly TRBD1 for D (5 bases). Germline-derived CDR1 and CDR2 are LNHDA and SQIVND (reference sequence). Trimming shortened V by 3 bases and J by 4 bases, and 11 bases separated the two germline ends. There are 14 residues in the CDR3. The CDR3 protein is CASSMAGLADTQYF. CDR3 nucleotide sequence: TGTGCCAGTAGTATGGCAGGGTTGGCAGATACGCAGTATTTT.

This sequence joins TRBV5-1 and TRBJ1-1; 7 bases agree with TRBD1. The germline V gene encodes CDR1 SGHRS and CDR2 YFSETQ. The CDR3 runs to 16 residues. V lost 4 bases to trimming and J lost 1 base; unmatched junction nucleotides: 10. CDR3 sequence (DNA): TGCGCCAGCAGCCAGATACAGGGGTCGCGGAACACTGAAGCTTTCTTT. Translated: CASSQIQGSRNTEAFF.

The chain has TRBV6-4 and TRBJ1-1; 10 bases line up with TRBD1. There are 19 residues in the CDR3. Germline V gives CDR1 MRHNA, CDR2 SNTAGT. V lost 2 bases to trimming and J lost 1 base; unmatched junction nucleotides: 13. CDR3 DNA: TGTGCCAGCAGTGACCGAAGGCGGACAGGGGGAAGTCGGAACACTGAAGCTTTCTTT. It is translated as CASSDRRRTGGSRNTEAFF.

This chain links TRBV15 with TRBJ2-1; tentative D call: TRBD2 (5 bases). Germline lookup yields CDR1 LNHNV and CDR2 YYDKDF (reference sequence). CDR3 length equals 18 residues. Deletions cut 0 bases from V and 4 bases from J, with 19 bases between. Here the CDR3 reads CATSRDARPRGRYNEQFF. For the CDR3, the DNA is TGTGCCACCAGCAGAGACGCCCGTCCTCGGGGTAGGTACAATGAGCAGTTCTTC.

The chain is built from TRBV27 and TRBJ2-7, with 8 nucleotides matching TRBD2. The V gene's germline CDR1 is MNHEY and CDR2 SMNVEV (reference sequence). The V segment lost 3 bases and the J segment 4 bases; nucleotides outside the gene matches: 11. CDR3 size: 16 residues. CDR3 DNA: TGTGCCAGCAGTTTCCCACGGCGGCGGGGGGCTTACGAGCAGTACGTC. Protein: CASSFPRRRGAYEQYV.

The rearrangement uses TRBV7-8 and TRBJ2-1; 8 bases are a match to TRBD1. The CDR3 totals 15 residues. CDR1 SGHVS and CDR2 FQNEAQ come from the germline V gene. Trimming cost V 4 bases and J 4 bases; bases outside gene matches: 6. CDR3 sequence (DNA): TGTGCCAGCAGCTCCAGAGACAGGGGATACAATGAGCAGTTCTTC. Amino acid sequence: CASSSRDRGYNEQFF.

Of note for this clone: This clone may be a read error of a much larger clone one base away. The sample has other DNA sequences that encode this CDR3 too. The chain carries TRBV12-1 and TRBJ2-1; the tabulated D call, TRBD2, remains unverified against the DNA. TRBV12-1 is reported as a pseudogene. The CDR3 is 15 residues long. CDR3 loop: CASSFVSGTYNEQFF. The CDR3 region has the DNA TGTGCCAGCAGCTTTGTATCGGGAACTTACAATGAGCAGTTCTTC.

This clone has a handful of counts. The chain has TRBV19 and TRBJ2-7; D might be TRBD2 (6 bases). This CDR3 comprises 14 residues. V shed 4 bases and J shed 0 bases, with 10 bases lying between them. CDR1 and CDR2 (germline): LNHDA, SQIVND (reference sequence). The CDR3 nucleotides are TGTGCCAGTAGTAACCCCGGGGGCTCCTACGAGCAGTACTTC. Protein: CASSNPGGSYEQYF.

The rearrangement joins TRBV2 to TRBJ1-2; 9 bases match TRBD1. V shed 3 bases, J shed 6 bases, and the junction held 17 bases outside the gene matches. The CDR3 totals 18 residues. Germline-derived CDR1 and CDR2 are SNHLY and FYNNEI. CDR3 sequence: CASSELARGQGNVDGYTF. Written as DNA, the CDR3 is TGTGCCAGCAGTGAGCTAGCGAGGGGACAGGGAAATGTGGATGGCTACACCTTC.

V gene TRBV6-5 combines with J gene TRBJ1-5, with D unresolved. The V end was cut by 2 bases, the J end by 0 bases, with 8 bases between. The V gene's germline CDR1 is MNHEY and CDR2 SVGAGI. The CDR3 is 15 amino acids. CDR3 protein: CASSYLADSNQPQHF. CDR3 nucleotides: TGTGCCAGCAGTTACCTGGCGGATAGCAATCAGCCCCAGCATTTT.

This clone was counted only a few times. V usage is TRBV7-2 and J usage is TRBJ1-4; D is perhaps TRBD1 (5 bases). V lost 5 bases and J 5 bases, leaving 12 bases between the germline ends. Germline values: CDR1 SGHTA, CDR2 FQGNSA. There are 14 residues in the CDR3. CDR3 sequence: CASSLRGGNEKLFF. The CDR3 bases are TGTGCCAGCAGCCTAAGGGGAGGGAATGAAAAACTGTTTTTT.

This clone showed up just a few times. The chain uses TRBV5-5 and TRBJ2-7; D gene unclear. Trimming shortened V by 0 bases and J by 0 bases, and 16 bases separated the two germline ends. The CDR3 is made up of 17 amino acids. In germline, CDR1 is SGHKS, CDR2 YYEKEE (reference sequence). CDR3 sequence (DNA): TGTGCCAGCAGCTTGGGGGTGACACTTCGAAGCTCCTACGAGCAGTACTTC. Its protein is CASSLGVTLRSSYEQYF.

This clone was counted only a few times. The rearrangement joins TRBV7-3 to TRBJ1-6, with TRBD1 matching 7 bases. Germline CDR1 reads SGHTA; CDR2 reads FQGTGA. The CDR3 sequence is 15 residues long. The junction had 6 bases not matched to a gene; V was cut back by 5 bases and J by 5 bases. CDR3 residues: CASSAQGNDNSPLHF. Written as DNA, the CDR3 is TGTGCCAGCAGCGCACAGGGGAATGATAATTCACCCCTCCACTTT.

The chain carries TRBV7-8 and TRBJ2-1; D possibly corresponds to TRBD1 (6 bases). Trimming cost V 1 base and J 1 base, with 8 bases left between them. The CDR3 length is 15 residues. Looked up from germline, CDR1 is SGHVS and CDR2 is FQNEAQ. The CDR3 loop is CASSLEGGSYNEQFF. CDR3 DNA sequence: TGTGCCAGCAGCTTAGAAGGGGGATCCTACAATGAGCAGTTCTTC.

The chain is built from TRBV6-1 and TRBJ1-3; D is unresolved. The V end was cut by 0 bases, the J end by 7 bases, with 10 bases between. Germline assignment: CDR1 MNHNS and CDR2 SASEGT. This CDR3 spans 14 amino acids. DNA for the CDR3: TGTGCCAGCAGTGAAGCGCACCTGGGCAACACCATATATTTT. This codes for CASSEAHLGNTIYF.